These 32 T cell receptor beta chains originate from one sample sequenced in a study of blood T cell repertoires in COVID-19. The data were produced by immunoSEQ multiplex PCR, yet TCRdb's version contains in-frame clones alone and is incomplete. The sample comprises a few hundred thousand clones, approximately 93% of which are singletons, and around 0.94% rests with the top ten. The sequencing input was PBMCs or T cells enriched from blood (not recorded which). These receptors all come from a woman aged 40 to 49 who had been exposed to COVID-19.

V and J are TRBV9 and TRBJ1-6, with no clear D. From germline, CDR1 is SGDLS and CDR2 YYNGEE. CDR3 size: 16 residues. V lost 0 bases and J 2 bases, leaving 9 bases between the germline ends. The CDR3 reads CASSVDSVPYNSPLHF. Here the CDR3 DNA reads TGTGCCAGCAGCGTAGATTCAGTTCCCTATAATTCACCCCTCCACTTT.

This clone was observed a single time. V and J are TRBV6-5 and TRBJ1-5, with D perhaps TRBD1 (6 bases). V was pared by 8 bases and J by 1 base, with 12 bases between. Germline V gene data show CDR1 as MNHEY and CDR2 as SVGAGI. The CDR3 extends over 14 amino acids. DNA of the CDR3: TGTGCCAGCTATGACAGGCGAAGCAATCAGCCCCAGCATTTT. Its protein product is CASYDRRSNQPQHF.

The V gene is TRBV2, the J gene TRBJ1-2; TRBD1 might be the D (5 bases). There are 17 residues in the CDR3. Germline CDR1 reads SNHLY; CDR2 reads FYNNEI. Trimming pared 2 bases from V and 8 bases from J, leaving 24 bases between. The CDR3 DNA is TGTGCCAGCAGTGAAAGAACCGGGGGACCTCAAAGGGGCGGCTACACCTTC. Translating it yields CASSERTGGPQRGGYTF. The variable domain in full, completed from reference TRBV2 and TRBJ1-2, reads EPEVTQTPSHQVTQMGQEVILRCVPISNHLYFYWYRQILGQKVEFLVSFYNNEISEKSEIFDDQFSVERPDGSNFTLKIRSTKLEDSAMYFCASSERTGGPQRGGYTFGSGTRLTVV.

The chain recombines TRBV27 with TRBJ1-5; D is undetermined. V was trimmed by 5 bases and J by 3 bases, leaving 11 bases between them. CDR3 length: 14 residues. Germline lookup yields CDR1 MNHEY and CDR2 SMNVEV (reference sequence). CDR3 DNA: TGTGCCAGCAGTCCCAGACAAACCAATCAGCCCCAGCATTTT. The encoded protein is CASSPRQTNQPQHF.

The table lists this clone with a count of one. This rearrangement joins TRBV27 to TRBJ1-5, with D perhaps TRBD1 (5 bases). Per germline, CDR1 MNHEY and CDR2 SMNVEV (reference sequence). The CDR3 spans 17 residues. V lost 1 base, J lost 2 bases, and 15 bases lay in between. The CDR3 DNA reads TGTGCCAGCAGTTTATACCCCCCATGGGGGGGCAATCAGCCCCAGCATTTT. Residues: CASSLYPPWGGNQPQHF.

Concerning this clone itself: Other DNA sequences in the sample encode the same CDR3. The chain carries TRBV19 and TRBJ1-5; perhaps TRBD1 as D (6 bases). The length of the CDR3 is 15 residues. Germline-derived CDR1 and CDR2 are LNHDA and SQIVND (reference sequence). V dropped 6 bases and J dropped 2 bases, with 14 bases sitting between them. In nucleotides, the CDR3 is TGTGCCAGTAGCCGCAGGGAGGGGGGCAATCAGCCCCAGCATTTT. As protein: CASSRREGGNQPQHF.

This chain uses TRBV3-1 (or the pseudogene TRBV3-2) with TRBJ2-1; 10 bases match TRBD2. V was clipped by 1 base and J by 8 bases; unmatched bases: 11. The CDR3 totals 17 residues. CDR1 is LGHDT, CDR2 YNNKEL, per germline (reference sequence). CDR3 loop: CASSQVKLAGVVDEQFF. DNA of the CDR3: TGTGCCAGCAGCCAAGTAAAGCTAGCGGGGGTCGTGGATGAGCAGTTCTTC.

The chain carries TRBV19 and TRBJ1-1; D is unclear. Germline V gene data show CDR1 as LNHDA and CDR2 as SQIVND (reference sequence). This CDR3 region has 12 residues. Between the trimmed V and J ends, which lost 7 bases and 5 bases, there was a span of 11 bases. CDR3 nucleotide sequence: TGTGCCAGTATGGGCCTGGTAACTGAAGCTTTCTTT. This codes for CASMGLVTEAFF. Full variable domain (rest looked up from reference TRBV19 and TRBJ1-1): DGGITQSPKYLFRKEGQNVTLSCEQNLNHDAMYWYRQDPGQGLRLIYYSQIVNDFQKGDIAEGYSVSREKKESFPLTVTSAQKNPTAFYLCASMGLVTEAFFGQGTRLTVV.

The V call is TRBV19, the J call TRBJ2-1, with 7 bases lining up with TRBD1. This CDR3 has 15 amino acids. V shed 9 bases and J 4 bases; nucleotides not matched to a gene: 12. The germline V gene encodes CDR1 LNHDA and CDR2 SQIVND (reference sequence). CDR3 DNA sequence: TGTGCCAGCCGACAGGGATTGGGGCCATACAATGAGCAGTTCTTC. Its protein product is CASRQGLGPYNEQFF.

This clone has just a few counts. CDR3: CASSHRQGNRDEQYF. The CDR3 bases are TGTGCCAGCAGCCACCGACAGGGGAATCGCGACGAGCAGTACTTC. The genes are TRBV7-9 and TRBJ2-7, with 8 bases aligning to TRBD1. The V gene end was trimmed by 5 bases and the J gene end by 5 bases; junction bases not matched to a gene: 11. The CDR3 totals 15 residues. The germline V gene encodes CDR1 SEHNR and CDR2 FQNEAQ (reference sequence).

The chain recombines TRBV11-2 with TRBJ2-1; 8 positions match TRBD2. The trim removed 3 bases at V and 7 bases at J, leaving 8 bases unmatched. Germline V lookup: CDR1 SGHAT, CDR2 FQNNGV. This CDR3 has 15 amino acids. CDR3 sequence (DNA): TGTGCCAGCAGCTTGTCTAGCGGGTTGACGAATGAGCAGTTCTTC. Its protein is CASSLSSGLTNEQFF.

This rearrangement joins TRBV5-6 to TRBJ2-3, with D maybe TRBD1 (6 bases). Trimming pared 0 bases from V and 4 bases from J, leaving 18 bases between. Germline V gene sequence: CDR1 SGHDT, CDR2 YYEEEE. The CDR3 spans 17 residues. The CDR3 DNA follows: TGTGCCAGCAGCTTGGCGCCAGGGGCGGTTATGTCAGATACGCAGTATTTT. Translated: CASSLAPGAVMSDTQYF.

The chain recombines TRBV7-9 with TRBJ1-3; D call uncertain. CDR3 length: 16 residues. Trimming removed 0 bases at V and 2 bases at J, with 11 bases between. Germline CDR1 and CDR2: SEHNR and FQNEAQ (reference sequence). For the CDR3, the DNA is TGTGCCAGCAGCTTAGCTCGTGGGAGGGCTGGAAACACCATATATTTT. It encodes CASSLARGRAGNTIYF.

This clone has a handful of counts. The rearrangement joins TRBV19 to TRBJ2-4; the D gene is possibly TRBD1 (6 bases). Germline V CDR1 and CDR2: LNHDA, SQIVND (reference sequence). V was clipped by 10 bases and J by 4 bases, with 17 bases between them. This CDR3 region has 14 residues. In nucleotides, the CDR3 is TGTGCCACCCTTTCACAGGGTGGGAAAAACATTCAGTACTTC. This encodes CATLSQGGKNIQYF.

The chain has TRBV7-3 and TRBJ2-5; D is perhaps TRBD2 (6 bases). This CDR3 spans 17 amino acids. The germline CDR1 and CDR2 sequences are SGHTA and FQGTGA. Between the trimmed V and J ends, which lost 2 bases and 2 bases, there was a span of 18 bases. For the CDR3, the DNA is TGTGCCAGCAGCTTAGGTTTACGGGGTCGGGGGCAAGAGACCCAGTACTTC. It is translated as CASSLGLRGRGQETQYF.

The genes are TRBV30 and TRBJ2-7, with 9 bases matching TRBD2. In germline, CDR1 is GTSNPN, CDR2 SVGIG (reference sequence). The CDR3 length is 13 residues. V lost 3 bases and J lost 7; bases outside the gene matches: 7. The CDR3 DNA reads TGTGCCTGGAGGACTGCGGGAGGGCAGGAGCAGTACTTC. This translates into CAWRTAGGQEQYF.

The chain links TRBV27 to TRBJ1-5, with D hard to call. Germline loops: CDR1 MNHEY, CDR2 SMNVEV (reference sequence). Trimming pared 6 bases from V and 2 bases from J, leaving 8 bases between. The CDR3 is made up of 13 amino acids. CDR3 nucleotides: TGTGCCAGCAGAGGACTCGGCAATCAGCCCCAGCATTTT. Its translation: CASRGLGNQPQHF.

The genes are TRBV3-1 (or the pseudogene TRBV3-2) and TRBJ2-7, with 8 bases matching TRBD1. Germline CDR1 reads LGHDT; CDR2 reads YNNKEL (reference sequence). V trimming: 4 bases; J trimming: 4 bases; junction bases outside the gene matches: 0. The length of the CDR3 is 12 residues. The CDR3 loop is CASSRTGYEQYF. The CDR3 DNA follows: TGTGCCAGCAGCCGGACAGGGTACGAGCAGTACTTC.

This clone was detected once. V and J are TRBV5-4 and TRBJ2-7; the D gene is possibly TRBD1 (6 bases). The CDR3 covers 17 residues. From germline, CDR1 is SGHNT and CDR2 YYREEE (reference sequence). The V end lost 0 bases, the J end lost 4 bases, and 20 bases lay between the germline ends. This CDR3 reads CASSLDSQGRRRYEQYF. The DNA of the CDR3 is TGTGCCAGCAGCTTGGACTCACAGGGACGTAGGAGGTACGAGCAGTACTTC.

The chain has TRBV30 and TRBJ1-1; weak D call: TRBD1 (5 bases). From germline, CDR1 is GTSNPN and CDR2 SVGIG (reference sequence). V gave up 0 bases and J gave up 1 base, with 12 bases separating them. The length of the CDR3 is 15 residues. The DNA for the CDR3 is TGTGCCTGGAGTGTACCTCACAGGTCGAACACTGAAGCTTTCTTT. It translates to CAWSVPHRSNTEAFF.

The chain is built from TRBV9 and TRBJ2-4, with 10 bases aligning to TRBD1. The germline gives CDR1 SGDLS, CDR2 YYNGEE. The length of the CDR3 is 14 residues. V lost 4 bases to trimming and J lost 7 bases; unmatched junction nucleotides: 5. The CDR3 DNA is TGTGCCAGCAGCACCCGGGACAGGGGCAACATTCAGTACTTC. It translates to CASSTRDRGNIQYF.

The chain carries TRBV30 and TRBJ1-6; D perhaps matches TRBD1 (6 bases). There are 14 residues in the CDR3. Germline CDR1 reads GTSNPN; CDR2 reads SVGIG (reference sequence). The germline V and J ends were trimmed by 4 bases and 9 bases, with 16 bases remaining between them. This CDR3 is CAWTLTGKGSPLHF. The CDR3 nucleotides are TGTGCCTGGACCTTGACAGGAAAGGGTTCACCCCTCCACTTT.

The rearrangement links TRBV5-1 to TRBJ2-7; no reliable D call. CDR1 and CDR2 (germline): SGHRS, YFSETQ. V lost 2 bases and J 1 base, leaving 13 bases between the germline ends. The CDR3 is 15 amino acids. This CDR3 reads CASSFTPASSYEQYF. CDR3 DNA sequence: TGCGCCAGCAGCTTTACGCCCGCCAGTTCCTACGAGCAGTACTTC.

This clone appeared a single time. The genes are TRBV27 and TRBJ2-7; D call uncertain. Germline V gene sequence: CDR1 MNHEY, CDR2 SMNVEV (reference sequence). Trimming shortened V by 4 bases and J by 0 bases, and 10 bases separated the two germline ends. This CDR3 has 14 amino acids. The CDR3 coding sequence is TGTGCCAGCAGTTCAGATTTTGGCTCCTACGAGCAGTACTTC. Translated, it gives CASSSDFGSYEQYF.

The V gene is TRBV30, the J gene TRBJ1-5; perhaps TRBD1 as D (6 bases). V was clipped by 3 bases and J by 4 bases, with 16 bases between them. The CDR3 has 15 amino acids. Germline lookup yields CDR1 GTSNPN and CDR2 SVGIG (reference sequence). CDR3 in DNA: TGTGCCTGGAGGGGGTCGGGGAGGGGGAATCAGCCCCAGCATTTT. Protein sequence: CAWRGSGRGNQPQHF.

The CDR3 region has the DNA TGTGCCAGCAGCTCCTCCGGACAGAGCACAGATACGCAGTATTTT. Its protein product is CASSSSGQSTDTQYF. The chain is built from TRBV7-3 and TRBJ2-3; possible D gene TRBD1, 6 bases. This CDR3 spans 15 amino acids. Germline assignment: CDR1 SGHTA and CDR2 FQGTGA. Trimming removed 4 bases at V and 0 bases at J, with 11 bases between.

V gene TRBV2 combines with J gene TRBJ1-1, with TRBD1 matching 8 bases. Germline CDR1 SNHLY, CDR2 FYNNEI. V lost 7 bases to trimming and J lost 3 bases; unmatched junction nucleotides: 7. The CDR3 extends over 14 amino acids. CDR3 loop: CASNTQGGDTEAFF. The CDR3 DNA sequence: TGTGCCAGCAATACACAGGGGGGGGACACTGAAGCTTTCTTT. Variable domain in full (rest from reference TRBV2 and TRBJ1-1): EPEVTQTPSHQVTQMGQEVILRCVPISNHLYFYWYRQILGQKVEFLVSFYNNEISEKSEIFDDQFSVERPDGSNFTLKIRSTKLEDSAMYFCASNTQGGDTEAFFGQGTRLTVV.

In this sample, this clone turned up once. This chain links TRBV5-5 with TRBJ1-2; D might be TRBD1 (6 bases). Germline values: CDR1 SGHKS, CDR2 YYEKEE (reference sequence). The CDR3 spans 13 residues. V shed 4 bases and J shed 3 bases, with 10 bases lying between them. CDR3: CASSPAGDYGYTF. As DNA, the CDR3 is TGTGCCAGCAGCCCTGCAGGGGACTATGGCTACACCTTC.

J is TRBJ2-3 and V is TRBV27, with TRBD2 as a possible D gene (5 bases). V was clipped by 5 bases and J by 8 bases, with 26 bases between them. Germline V gene lookup returns CDR1 MNHEY and CDR2 SMNVEV (reference sequence). The CDR3 runs 17 residues. The DNA for the CDR3 is TGTGCCAGCAGTCGGCTGGTGGTTGGCGGGCGATCGGGTACGCAGTATTTT. Amino acids: CASSRLVVGGRSGTQYF.

The chain is built from TRBV5-1 and TRBJ1-1; D might be TRBD1 (5 bases). Germline V gives CDR1 SGHRS, CDR2 YFSETQ. V was cut by 8 bases and J by 1 base, with 18 bases left in between. This CDR3 is built from 15 residues. The CDR3 DNA follows: TGCGCCAGTCGTGGAGGGGTGGTTTGGAACACTGAAGCTTTCTTT. Translation: CASRGGVVWNTEAFF.

V and J are TRBV27 and TRBJ1-1; 10 nucleotides line up with TRBD1. J lost 12 bases, V lost 5 bases, and 18 bases had no gene match. Per the germline V gene, CDR1 is MNHEY and CDR2 is SMNVEV (reference sequence). The CDR3 is 16 amino acids. CDR3 in DNA: TGTGCCAGCAGTGTCACCGGGACAGGGGTCCGCTTGGTTACTTTCTTT. This gives the protein CASSVTGTGVRLVTFF.

The chain uses TRBV5-8 and TRBJ2-1; D unresolved. The CDR3 has 15 amino acids. Trimming took off 0 bases at V and 7 bases at J, with 14 bases between the two ends. Germline V CDR1 and CDR2: SGHTS, YDEGEE. Written as DNA, the CDR3 is TGTGCCAGCAGCTTGGGGCTCAGGAAGGCGAATGAGCAGTTCTTC. This translates into CASSLGLRKANEQFF.